The present entry profiles one T cell receptor (beta chain) with its context. What it recognizes is unknown. Time point of the sample: cycle 4 day 1 (C4D1), after more than five weeks of nivolumab. Every single patient, without exception, relapsed after autologous stem cell transplantation, and brentuximab vedotin exposure varied. The sample originates from a study of PD-1 blockade in classical Hodgkin lymphoma. Study at large: On a schedule of every 2 weeks, patients received nivolumab 3 mg/kg intravenously. General observations from the study: According to reports, newly diagnosed patients had lower baseline TCR diversity than healthy donors, and relapsed/refractory patients had lower baseline TCR diversity still. TCR diversity rose significantly by C4D1 in CD4+ but not CD8+ cells.

TCRdb keeps only in-frame clones here, not all; method: immunoSEQ multiplex PCR. The data show about 50,000 clones, around 90% seen once. This receptor was identified in a human donor with classical Hodgkin lymphoma. Source: peripheral blood mononuclear cells (PBMCs), taken before the fourth cycle of nivolumab.

The CDR3 loop is CASTGAPGTEAFF. CDR3 in DNA: TGTGCCAGTACGGGGGCTCCGGGCACTGAAGCTTTCTTT. This sequence joins TRBV19 and TRBJ1-1; D may be TRBD1 (6 bases). Trimming cost V 7 bases and J 4 bases, with 13 bases left between them. There are 13 residues in the CDR3. CDR1 is LNHDA, CDR2 SQIVND, per germline (reference sequence).